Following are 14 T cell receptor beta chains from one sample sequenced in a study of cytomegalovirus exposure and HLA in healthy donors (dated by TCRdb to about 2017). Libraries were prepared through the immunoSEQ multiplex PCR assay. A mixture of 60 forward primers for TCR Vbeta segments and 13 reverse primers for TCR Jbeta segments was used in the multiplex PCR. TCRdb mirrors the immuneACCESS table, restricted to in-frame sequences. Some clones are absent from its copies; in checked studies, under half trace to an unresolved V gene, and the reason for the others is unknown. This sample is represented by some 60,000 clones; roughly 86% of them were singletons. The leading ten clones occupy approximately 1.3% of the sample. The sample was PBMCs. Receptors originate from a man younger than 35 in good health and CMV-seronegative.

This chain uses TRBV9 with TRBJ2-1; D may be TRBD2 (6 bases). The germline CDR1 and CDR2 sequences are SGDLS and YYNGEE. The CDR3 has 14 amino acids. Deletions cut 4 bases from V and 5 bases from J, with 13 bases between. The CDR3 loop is CASSPPTGDNEQFF. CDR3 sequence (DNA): TGTGCCAGCAGCCCCCCGACGGGGGACAATGAGCAGTTCTTC.

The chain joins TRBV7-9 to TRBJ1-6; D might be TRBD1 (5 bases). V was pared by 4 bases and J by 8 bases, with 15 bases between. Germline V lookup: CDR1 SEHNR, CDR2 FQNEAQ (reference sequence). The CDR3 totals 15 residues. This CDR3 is CASSSFGGSDSPLHF. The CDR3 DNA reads TGTGCCAGCAGCTCCTTCGGGGGTAGTGATTCACCCCTCCACTTT.

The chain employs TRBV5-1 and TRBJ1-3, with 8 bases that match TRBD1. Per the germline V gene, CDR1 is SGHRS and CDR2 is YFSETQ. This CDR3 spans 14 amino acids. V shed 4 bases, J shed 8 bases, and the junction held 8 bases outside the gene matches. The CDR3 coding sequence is TGCGCCAGCAGCGCAGGGGGCGGCAGTGACACCATATATTTT. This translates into CASSAGGGSDTIYF.

CDR3 coding DNA: TGTGCCAGCAGCTTAAGCTTAGAGACCCAGTACTTC. Translating gives CASSLSLETQYF. V gene TRBV7-2 combines with J gene TRBJ2-5; D call uncertain. The V end was cut by 2 bases, the J end by 4 bases, with 5 bases between. From germline, CDR1 is SGHTA and CDR2 FQGNSA. The CDR3 totals 12 residues.

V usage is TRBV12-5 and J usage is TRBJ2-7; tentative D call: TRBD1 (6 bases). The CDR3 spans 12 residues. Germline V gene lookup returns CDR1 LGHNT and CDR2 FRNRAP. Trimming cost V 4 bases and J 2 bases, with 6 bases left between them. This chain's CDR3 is CASGSGAYEQYF. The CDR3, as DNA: TGTGCTAGTGGTTCAGGGGCCTACGAGCAGTACTTC. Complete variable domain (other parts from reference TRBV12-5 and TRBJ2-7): DARVTQTPRHKVTEMGQEVTMRCQPILGHNTVFWYRQTMMQGLELLAYFRNRAPLDDSGMPKDRFSAEMPDATLATLKIQPSEPRDSAVYFCASGSGAYEQYFGPGTRLTVT.

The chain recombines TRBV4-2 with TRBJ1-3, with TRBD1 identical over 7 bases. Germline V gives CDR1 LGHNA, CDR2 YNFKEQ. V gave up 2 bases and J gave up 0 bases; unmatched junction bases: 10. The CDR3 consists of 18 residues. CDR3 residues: CASSQSQVTGFSGNTIYF. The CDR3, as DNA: TGTGCCAGCAGCCAATCACAGGTGACAGGGTTCTCTGGAAACACCATATATTTT.

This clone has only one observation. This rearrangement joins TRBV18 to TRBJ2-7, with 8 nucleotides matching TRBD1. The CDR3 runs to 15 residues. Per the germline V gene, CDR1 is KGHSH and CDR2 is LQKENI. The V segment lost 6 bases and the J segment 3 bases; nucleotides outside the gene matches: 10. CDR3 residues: CASSRSGGAFYEQYF. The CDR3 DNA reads TGTGCCAGCTCTCGATCAGGGGGCGCATTCTACGAGCAGTACTTC.

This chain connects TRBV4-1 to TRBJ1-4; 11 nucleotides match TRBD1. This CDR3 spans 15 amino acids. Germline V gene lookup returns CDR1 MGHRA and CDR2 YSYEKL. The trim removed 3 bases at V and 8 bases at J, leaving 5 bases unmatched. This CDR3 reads CASSHPGQGDEKLFF. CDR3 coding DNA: TGCGCCAGCAGCCACCCGGGACAGGGGGACGAAAAACTGTTTTTT.

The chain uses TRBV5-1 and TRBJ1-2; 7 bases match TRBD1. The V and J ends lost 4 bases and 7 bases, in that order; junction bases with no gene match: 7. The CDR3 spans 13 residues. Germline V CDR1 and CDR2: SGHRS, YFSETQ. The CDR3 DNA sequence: TGCGCCAGCAGCCTGGAAACAGGGGTTGGCTACACCTTC. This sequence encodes CASSLETGVGYTF. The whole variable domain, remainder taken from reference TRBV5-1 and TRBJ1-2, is KAGVTQTPRYLIKTRGQQVTLSCSPISGHRSVSWYQQTPGQGLQFLFEYFSETQRNKGNFPGRFSGRQFSNSRSEMNVSTLELGDSALYLCASSLETGVGYTFGSGTRLTVV.

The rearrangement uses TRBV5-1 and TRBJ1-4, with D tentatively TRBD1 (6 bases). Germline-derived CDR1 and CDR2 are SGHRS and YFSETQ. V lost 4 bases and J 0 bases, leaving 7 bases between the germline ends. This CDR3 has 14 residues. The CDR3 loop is CASSGDTTNEKLFF. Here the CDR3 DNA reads TGCGCCAGCAGCGGGGACACAACTAATGAAAAACTGTTTTTT. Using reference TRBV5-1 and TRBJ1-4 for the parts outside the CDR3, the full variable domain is KAGVTQTPRYLIKTRGQQVTLSCSPISGHRSVSWYQQTPGQGLQFLFEYFSETQRNKGNFPGRFSGRQFSNSRSEMNVSTLELGDSALYLCASSGDTTNEKLFFGSGTQLSVL.

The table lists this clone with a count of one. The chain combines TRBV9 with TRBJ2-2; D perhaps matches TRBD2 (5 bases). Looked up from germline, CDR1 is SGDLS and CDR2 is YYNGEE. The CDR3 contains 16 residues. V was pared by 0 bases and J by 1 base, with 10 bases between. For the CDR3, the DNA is TGTGCCAGCAGCGTAGACCCTAGCATGAACACCGGGGAGCTGTTTTTT. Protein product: CASSVDPSMNTGELFF.

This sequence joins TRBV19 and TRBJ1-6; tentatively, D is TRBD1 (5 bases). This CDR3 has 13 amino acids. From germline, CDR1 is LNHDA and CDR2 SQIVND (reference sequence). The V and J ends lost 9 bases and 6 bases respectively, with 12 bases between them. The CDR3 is CASGDRANSPLHF. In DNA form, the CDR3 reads TGTGCCAGCGGCGACAGAGCTAATTCACCCCTCCACTTT.

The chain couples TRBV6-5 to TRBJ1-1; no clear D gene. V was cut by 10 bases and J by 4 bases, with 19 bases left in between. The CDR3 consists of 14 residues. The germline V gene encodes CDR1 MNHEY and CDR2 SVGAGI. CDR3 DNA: TGTGCCACACCCCGGCCGGGGTCGAGCACTGAAGCTTTCTTT. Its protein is CATPRPGSSTEAFF.

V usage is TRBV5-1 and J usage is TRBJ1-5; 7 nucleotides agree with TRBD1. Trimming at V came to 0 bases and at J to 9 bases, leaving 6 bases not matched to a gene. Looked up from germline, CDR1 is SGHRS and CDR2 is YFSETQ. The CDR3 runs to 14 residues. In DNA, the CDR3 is TGCGCCAGCAGCTTGGAGACAGGGTGGGGGCCCCAGCATTTT. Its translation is CASSLETGWGPQHF.